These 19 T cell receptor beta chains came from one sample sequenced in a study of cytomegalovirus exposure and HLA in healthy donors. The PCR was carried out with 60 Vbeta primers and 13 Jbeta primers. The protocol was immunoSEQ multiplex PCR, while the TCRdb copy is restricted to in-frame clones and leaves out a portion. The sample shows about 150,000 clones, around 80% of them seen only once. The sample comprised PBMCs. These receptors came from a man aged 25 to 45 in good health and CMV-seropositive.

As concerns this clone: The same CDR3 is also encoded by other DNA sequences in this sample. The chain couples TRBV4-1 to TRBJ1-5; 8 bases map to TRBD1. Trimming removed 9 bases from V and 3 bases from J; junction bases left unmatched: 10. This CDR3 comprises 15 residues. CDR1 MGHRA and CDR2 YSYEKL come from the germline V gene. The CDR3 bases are TGCGCCAGTAGTATCGGACAGGGCTACAATCAGCCCCAGCATTTT. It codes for CASSIGQGYNQPQHF.

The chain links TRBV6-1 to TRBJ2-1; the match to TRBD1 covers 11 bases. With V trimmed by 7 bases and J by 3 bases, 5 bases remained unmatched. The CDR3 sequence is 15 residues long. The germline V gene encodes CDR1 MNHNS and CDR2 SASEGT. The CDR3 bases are TGTGCCAGCAATCCCGGGACAGGGGGCTACAATGAGCAGTTCTTC. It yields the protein CASNPGTGGYNEQFF.

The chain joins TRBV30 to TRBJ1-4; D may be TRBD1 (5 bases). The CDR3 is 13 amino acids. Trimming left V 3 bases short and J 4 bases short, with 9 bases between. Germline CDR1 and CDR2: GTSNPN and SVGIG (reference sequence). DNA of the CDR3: TGTGCCTGGAGGGGGGGGAATAATGAAAAACTGTTTTTT. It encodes CAWRGGNNEKLFF.

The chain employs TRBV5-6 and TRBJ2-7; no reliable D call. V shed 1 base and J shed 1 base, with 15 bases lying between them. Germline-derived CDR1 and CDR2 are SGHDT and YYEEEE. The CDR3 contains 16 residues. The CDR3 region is CASSLYNPLTSYEQYF. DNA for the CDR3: TGTGCCAGCAGCTTGTATAATCCACTTACTTCCTACGAGCAGTACTTC.

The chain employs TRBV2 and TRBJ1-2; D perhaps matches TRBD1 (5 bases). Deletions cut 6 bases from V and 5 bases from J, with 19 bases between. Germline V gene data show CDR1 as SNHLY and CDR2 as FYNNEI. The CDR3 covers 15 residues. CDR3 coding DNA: TGTGCCAGCAGCCCAGGAGTCAGGGTGGAATATGGCTACACCTTC. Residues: CASSPGVRVEYGYTF.

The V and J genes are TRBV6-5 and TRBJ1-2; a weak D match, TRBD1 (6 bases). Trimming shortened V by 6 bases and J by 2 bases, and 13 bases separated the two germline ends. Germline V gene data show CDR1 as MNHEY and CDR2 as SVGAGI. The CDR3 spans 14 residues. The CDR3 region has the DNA TGTGCCAGCAGCAGGGGCCGTCCCAACTATGGCTACACCTTC. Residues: CASSRGRPNYGYTF.

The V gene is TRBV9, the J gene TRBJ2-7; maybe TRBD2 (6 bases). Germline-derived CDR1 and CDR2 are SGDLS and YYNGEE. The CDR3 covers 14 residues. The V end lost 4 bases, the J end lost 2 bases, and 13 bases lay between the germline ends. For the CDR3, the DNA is TGTGCCAGCAGCCCAGAAGGAGGGACCTACGAGCAGTACTTC. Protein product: CASSPEGGTYEQYF. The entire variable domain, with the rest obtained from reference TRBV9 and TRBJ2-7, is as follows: DSGVTQTPKHLITATGQRVTLRCSPRSGDLSVYWYQQSLDQGLQFLIQYYNGEERAKGNILERFSAQQFPDLHSELNLSSLELGDSALYFCASSPEGGTYEQYFGPGTRLTVT.

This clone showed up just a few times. The CDR3 loop reads CASSPLAGENIQYF. The DNA for the CDR3 is TGTGCCAGTTCGCCACTAGCGGGGGAAAACATTCAGTACTTC. The J gene is TRBJ2-4, the V gene TRBV19; 11 bases line up with TRBD2. The CDR3 runs 14 residues. Germline values: CDR1 LNHDA, CDR2 SQIVND (reference sequence). Unmatched junction bases numbered 5, after V lost 8 bases and J lost 5 bases.

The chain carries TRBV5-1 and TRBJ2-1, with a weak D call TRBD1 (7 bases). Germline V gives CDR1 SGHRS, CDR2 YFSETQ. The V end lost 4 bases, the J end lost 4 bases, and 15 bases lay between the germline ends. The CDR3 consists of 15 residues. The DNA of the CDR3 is TGCGCCAGCAGCACGACAGGGAGGCAATACAATGAGCAGTTCTTC. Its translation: CASSTTGRQYNEQFF.

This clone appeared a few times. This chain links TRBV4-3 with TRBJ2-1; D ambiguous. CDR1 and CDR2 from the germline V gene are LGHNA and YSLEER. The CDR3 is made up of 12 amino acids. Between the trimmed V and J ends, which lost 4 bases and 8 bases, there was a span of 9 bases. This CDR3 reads CASSRLGDEQFF. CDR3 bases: TGCGCCAGCAGCCGCCTAGGCGATGAGCAGTTCTTC.

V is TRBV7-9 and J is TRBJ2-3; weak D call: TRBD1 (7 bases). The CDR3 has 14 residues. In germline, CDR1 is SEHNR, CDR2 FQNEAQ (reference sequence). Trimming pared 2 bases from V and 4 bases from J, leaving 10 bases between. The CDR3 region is CASSLPGGSDTQYF. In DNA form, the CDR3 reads TGTGCCAGCAGCTTACCAGGGGGGTCAGATACGCAGTATTTT.

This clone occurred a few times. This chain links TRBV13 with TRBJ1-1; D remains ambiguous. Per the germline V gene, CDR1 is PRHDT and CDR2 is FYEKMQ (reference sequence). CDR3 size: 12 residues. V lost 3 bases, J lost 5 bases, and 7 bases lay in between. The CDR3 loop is CASSFSGTEAFF. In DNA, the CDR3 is TGTGCCAGCAGCTTTTCCGGGACTGAAGCTTTCTTT.

CDR3: CASSSDRGSYGYTF. Written as DNA, the CDR3 is TGCGCCAGCAGCTCGGACAGGGGAAGCTATGGCTACACCTTC. This chain uses TRBV5-1 with TRBJ1-2; 9 nucleotides line up with TRBD1. CDR1 is SGHRS, CDR2 YFSETQ, per germline. Trimming removed 3 bases from V and 4 bases from J; junction bases left unmatched: 4. The CDR3 extends over 14 amino acids.

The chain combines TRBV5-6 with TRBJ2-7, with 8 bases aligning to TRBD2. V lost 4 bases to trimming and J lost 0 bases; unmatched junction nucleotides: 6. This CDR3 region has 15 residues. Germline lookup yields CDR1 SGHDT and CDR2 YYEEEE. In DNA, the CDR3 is TGTGCCAGCAGCCTAATAGCGGGGAGCTCCTACGAGCAGTACTTC. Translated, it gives CASSLIAGSSYEQYF.

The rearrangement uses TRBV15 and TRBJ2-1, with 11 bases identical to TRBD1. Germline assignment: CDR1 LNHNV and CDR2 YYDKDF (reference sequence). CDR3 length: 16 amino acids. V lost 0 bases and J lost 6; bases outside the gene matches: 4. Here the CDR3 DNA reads TGTGCCACCAGCAGAGAAAGGGGGACAGGGGGCAATGAGCAGTTCTTC. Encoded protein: CATSRERGTGGNEQFF.

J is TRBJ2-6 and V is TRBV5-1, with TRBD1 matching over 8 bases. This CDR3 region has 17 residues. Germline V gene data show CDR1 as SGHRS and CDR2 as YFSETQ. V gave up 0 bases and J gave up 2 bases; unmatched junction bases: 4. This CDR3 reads CASSLGPGGAGANVLTF. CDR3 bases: TGCGCCAGCAGCTTGGGACCAGGGGGCGCTGGGGCCAACGTCCTGACTTTC.

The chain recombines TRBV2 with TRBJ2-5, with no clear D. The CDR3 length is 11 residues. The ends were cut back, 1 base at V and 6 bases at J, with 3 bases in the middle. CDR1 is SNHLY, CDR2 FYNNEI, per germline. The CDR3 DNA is TGTGCCAGCAGTGAAGGGCAGACCCAGTACTTC. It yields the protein CASSEGQTQYF.

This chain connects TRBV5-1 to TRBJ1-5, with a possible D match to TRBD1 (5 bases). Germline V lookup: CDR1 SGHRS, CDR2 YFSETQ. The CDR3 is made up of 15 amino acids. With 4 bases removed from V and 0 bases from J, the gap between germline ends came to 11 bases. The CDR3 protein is CASSPEGLSNQPQHF. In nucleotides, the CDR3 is TGCGCCAGCAGCCCCGAGGGACTTAGCAATCAGCCCCAGCATTTT.

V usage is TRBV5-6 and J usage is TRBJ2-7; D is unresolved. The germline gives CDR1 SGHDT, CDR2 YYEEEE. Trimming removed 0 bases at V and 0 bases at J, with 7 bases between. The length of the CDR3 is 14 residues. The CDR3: CASSLDPSSYEQYF. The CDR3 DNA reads TGTGCCAGCAGCTTGGATCCTAGCTCCTACGAGCAGTACTTC.